This TCR beta chain was retrieved from a study of blood T cell repertoires in COVID-19. In the study overall: T cells, B-cell-depleted T cells, or PBMCs supplied cDNA or gDNA.

CDR1 is SGHTA, CDR2 FQGNSA, per germline. V lost 0 bases and J lost 4; bases outside the gene matches: 5. This CDR3 contains 15 residues. Some clones are missing from TCRdb's copy, which holds only in-frame ones; the method was immunoSEQ multiplex PCR. Of around 70,000 clones listed, around 90% were seen once; the top ten hold approximately 28%. This clone was seen just once. The sequence came from an elderly woman with active or convalescent COVID-19. The sequenced material came from peripheral blood. The chain combines TRBV7-2 with TRBJ1-2; 7 bases map to TRBD1. In DNA form, the CDR3 reads TGTGCCAGCAGCTTAGCGCTAGGGGGCGCCTATGGCTACACCTTC. Its protein is CASSLALGGAYGYTF.